Listed below are T cell receptor beta chains from one sample, sequenced in a study of T-cell reconstitution after alpha-beta-depleted transplantation in children. TCRdb reanalysed the PCR reads using MiXCR and keeps one entry per CDR3 protein. Of roughly 24,000 distinct CDR3 sequences in the sample, about 11% are singletons; the top ten hold 20% to 25%. Source: PBMCs from the stem cell graft donor, taken from the stem cell graft. All receptors derive from a human donor who donated a stem cell graft to a child with chronic granulomatous disease. Each CDR3 is given with its conserved first and last residue. The D gene is left open where the match is weak. For some rows the clone size is stated as once, few or many, or as a class when expanded; others skip it.

.,.,TRBV19,TRBJ2-1,CASSISRSSNEQFF,TGTGCCAGTAGTATTTCGAGGAGTAGCAATGAGCAGTTCTTC
many,.,TRBV5-1,TRBJ2-3,CASSLEGFTSDTQYF,TGCGCCAGCAGCTTGGAAGGGTTCACATCAGATACGCAGTATTTT
medium-sized,TRBD1,TRBV7-9,TRBJ1-5,CASSPAGQGAQPQHF,TGTGCCAGCAGCCCAGCGGGGCAGGGGGCCCAGCCCCAGCATTTT
.,TRBD2,TRBV11-1,TRBJ2-5,CASSSFRGLAELYQETQYF,TGTGCCAGCAGCTCTTTTAGGGGACTAGCGGAACTGTACCAAGAGACCCAGTACTTC
many,.,TRBV5-1,TRBJ2-1,CASTDYDEQFF,TGCGCCAGCACGGACTATGATGAGCAGTTCTTC
many,TRBD2,TRBV28,TRBJ2-3,CASSWSGRSTDTQYF,TGTGCCAGCAGTTGGTCCGGGAGGAGCACAGATACGCAGTATTTT
many,TRBD2,TRBV7-9,TRBJ2-1,CASSLGASGVPLGYNEQFF,TGTGCCAGCAGCTTAGGGGCTAGCGGGGTCCCGTTGGGCTACAATGAGCAGTTCTTC
many,.,TRBV7-2,TRBJ2-2,CASSLMGGMNTGELFF,TGTGCCAGCAGCTTAATGGGGGGCATGAACACCGGGGAGCTGTTTTTT
medium-sized,TRBD1,TRBV6-1,TRBJ1-1,CASSVSGTVDLEAFF,TGTGCCAGCAGTGTATCCGGGACAGTAGATCTTGAAGCTTTCTTT
many,.,TRBV19,TRBJ2-1,CASSPSREGMNEQFF,TGTGCCAGTAGTCCATCCCGTGAGGGTATGAATGAGCAGTTCTTC
many,TRBD1,TRBV27,TRBJ2-7,CASSYSTGEKQYF,TGTGCCAGCAGTTACTCGACAGGGGAGAAACAGTACTTC
.,.,TRBV3-1,TRBJ1-5,CASSKDLGYQPQHF,TGTGCCAGCTCCAAAGATTTGGGGTATCAGCCCCAGCATTTT
.,.,TRBV24-1,TRBJ2-3,CATSHTSTDTQYF,TGTGCCACCAGTCACACTAGCACAGATACGCAGTATTTT
many,.,TRBV5-1,TRBJ2-3,CASSFGLTKIFTDTQYF,TGCGCCAGCAGTTTTGGATTGACTAAGATCTTCACAGATACGCAGTATTTT
.,.,TRBV7-7,TRBJ2-3,CASSATGSGTDTQYF,TGTGCTAGCAGCGCCACAGGGTCGGGCACAGATACGCAGTATTTT
many,TRBD1,TRBV6-5,TRBJ2-7,CASSPLGPGQGTYEQYF,TGTGCCAGCAGTCCACTTGGCCCGGGACAGGGAACCTACGAGCAGTACTTC
few,.,TRBV10-3,TRBJ2-7,CAIRASSYEQYF,TGTGCCATCAGAGCAAGTTCCTACGAGCAGTACTTC
many,.,TRBV10-3,TRBJ2-1,CAINSPDRLEYNEQFF,TGTGCCATCAATTCCCCTGACAGGCTAGAGTACAATGAGCAGTTCTTC
many,.,TRBV30,TRBJ2-3,CAVDTQYF,TGTGCGGTAGATACGCAGTATTTT
many,.,TRBV29-1,TRBJ2-7,CSVVSNSDEQYF,TGCAGCGTTGTGAGTAATTCCGACGAGCAGTACTTC